This T cell receptor beta chain appears in the sequencing data of a study of Graves' ophthalmopathy and Graves' hyperthyroidism. The table lists this clonotype with many counts. The V gene's germline CDR1 is SNHLY and CDR2 FYNNEI. The CDR3 is 14 amino acids. The germline V and J ends were trimmed by 6 bases and 4 bases, with 12 bases remaining between them. TCR beta CDR3 amplification used RNA transcripts. Amplification began with first-round RT-PCR using HTBI primers, then second-round multiplex PCR was performed. One entry per CDR3 protein results from TCRdb running MiXCR on the multiplex PCR reads. Found here are about 390,000 distinct CDR3 sequences, approximately 15% of them singletons; the top ten hold roughly 7%. Ophthalmopathy not arising within 18 months of follow-up defined hyperthyroidism as stable. Aged 18 to 65, hyperthyroidism patients had new diagnoses of under 2 months' duration.

The sample consisted of peripheral blood. The clonotype was recovered from a woman between 18 and 29 years old with stable Graves' hyperthyroidism. V is TRBV2 and J is TRBJ2-2, with D possibly matching TRBD2 (6 bases). In DNA form, the CDR3 reads TGTGCCAGCAGGGAGCAGGGAGGCACCGGGGAGCTGTTTTTT. Translating it yields CASREQGGTGELFF. Full variable domain (rest looked up from reference TRBV2 and TRBJ2-2): EPEVTQTPSHQVTQMGQEVILRCVPISNHLYFYWYRQILGQKVEFLVSFYNNEISEKSEIFDDQFSVERPDGSNFTLKIRSTKLEDSAMYFCASREQGGTGELFFGEGSRLTVL.